Listed here is a single T cell receptor (beta chain). No antigen is known for it. The sample comes from a study of cytomegalovirus exposure and HLA in healthy donors. General observations from the study: A later analysis found TCR association rates differed by HLA locus, highest for DRB1 and lowest for HLA-C. Presence/absence analysis assumed near-uniform sequencing depth across donors. Reports indicated that the classifier achieved high specificity and sensitivity in diagnosing cytomegalovirus status.

PCR amplification relied on 60 Vbeta primers (plus 13 Jbeta primers). The assay was immunoSEQ multiplex PCR, and TCRdb's table has in-frame clones only and misses some. The sample yields some 110,000 clones, about 76% seen once. The sequence came from a woman in her thirties in good health and CMV-seronegative. Sequencing was performed on PBMCs.

CDR3 DNA: TGTGCCAGCAGCTTAGTCCCAGCGGGAGGCCCCCGGGAGCTGTTTTTT. It encodes CASSLVPAGGPRELFF. The chain combines TRBV7-2 with TRBJ2-2; 9 bases agree with TRBD2. The CDR3 sequence is 16 residues long. The germline V gene encodes CDR1 SGHTA and CDR2 FQGNSA. The trim removed 1 base at V and 9 bases at J, leaving 9 bases unmatched.